This TCR beta chain emerged from a study of radiation and T cells in renal cell carcinoma. Overall study results and limits: Pretreatment tumor biopsies were lacking, so baseline clonotypes are unknown. Top tumor clonotypes rose in blood 2 weeks post-radiation, then contracted.

As for this clone: The target antigen is unknown.

The CDR3 has 15 residues. The germline V gene has CDR1 MGHRA and CDR2 YSYEKL. Between the trimmed V and J ends, which lost 0 bases and 2 bases, there was a span of 10 bases. The assay was immunoSEQ multiplex PCR, and TCRdb's table has in-frame clones only and misses some. Here the sample spans around 140,000 clones, about nine tenths being singletons. Time point in this sample: baseline pretreatment blood. Stated treatment: 15 Gy SBRT to primary tumor, nephrectomy 4 weeks later. Radiation-treated patients gave blood at baseline, week 2 and week 4. The clonotype originates from a woman in her sixties or seventies with renal cell carcinoma. This specimen was blood, taken from a patient whose treatment included radiotherapy and nephrectomy. The chain joins TRBV4-1 to TRBJ1-2; the D is unclear. In DNA, the CDR3 is TGCGCCAGCAGCCAAGAATCGGCCAACAACTATGGCTACACCTTC. Translated: CASSQESANNYGYTF.